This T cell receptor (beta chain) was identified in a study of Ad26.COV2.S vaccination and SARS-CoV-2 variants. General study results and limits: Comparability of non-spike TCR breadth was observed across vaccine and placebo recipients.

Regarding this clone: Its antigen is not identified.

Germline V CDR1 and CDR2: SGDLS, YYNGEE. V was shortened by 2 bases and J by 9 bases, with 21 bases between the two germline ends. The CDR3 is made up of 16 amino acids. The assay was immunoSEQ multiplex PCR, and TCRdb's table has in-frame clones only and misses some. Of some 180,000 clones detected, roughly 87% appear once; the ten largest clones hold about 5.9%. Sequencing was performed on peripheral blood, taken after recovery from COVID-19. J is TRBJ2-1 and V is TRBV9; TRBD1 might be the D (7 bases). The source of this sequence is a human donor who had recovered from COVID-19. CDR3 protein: CASSVEPGGHTGEQFF. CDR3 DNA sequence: TGTGCCAGCAGCGTCGAACCAGGGGGGCATACGGGTGAGCAGTTCTTC.